The rows below give T cell receptor beta chains drawn from one sample of a study of T cell changes during pregnancy in multiple sclerosis. Profiling relied on immunoSEQ multiplex PCR, and the TCRdb table lists in-frame clones only, not all of them. The sample includes 40,000 to 55,000 clones, around 90% of them seen just once. The specimen comprised CD4+ T cells from peripheral blood mononuclear cells, sampled before pregnancy. The receptors were gathered from a female donor with multiple sclerosis, enrolled in a pregnancy study. CDR3s include the opening cysteine and the closing phenylalanine or tryptophan.

CDR3 protein: CASRTGGTSSYEQYF; J gene: TRBJ2-7; V gene: TRBV28
CDR3 protein: CASPDGQRLPYEQYF; J gene: TRBJ2-7; V gene: TRBV27
CDR3 protein: CASSGQGRGVTGELFF; J gene: TRBJ2-2; V gene: TRBV5-1
CDR3 protein: CASRPTGRTEAFF; J gene: TRBJ1-1; V gene: TRBV19
CDR3 protein: CASSESASYEQYF; J gene: TRBJ2-7; V gene: TRBV6-6
CDR3 protein: CASSRTGGNTQYF; J gene: TRBJ2-3; V gene: TRBV19
CDR3 protein: CASSPLTRSTDTQYF; J gene: TRBJ2-3; V gene: TRBV7-2
CDR3 protein: CASSPLGGAYGYTF; J gene: TRBJ1-2; V gene: TRBV4-1
CDR3 protein: CASSSKGLMNTEAFF; J gene: TRBJ1-1; V gene: TRBV27
CDR3 protein: CASSVTYGSNNEQYF; J gene: TRBJ2-7; V gene: TRBV9
CDR3 protein: CASSSGTGGTKETQYF; J gene: TRBJ2-5; V gene: TRBV5-1
CDR3 protein: CASSFIFGGLEDGYTF; J gene: TRBJ1-2; V gene: TRBV11-2
CDR3 protein: CASSLFSEQYF; J gene: TRBJ2-7; V gene: TRBV6-6
CDR3 protein: CASKLGAGSNEQYF; J gene: TRBJ2-7; V gene: TRBV2
CDR3 protein: CASINRLATEAFF; J gene: TRBJ1-1; V gene: TRBV19
CDR3 protein: CASSHRGTRTGQGRVRETQYF; J gene: TRBJ2-5; V gene: TRBV23-1